One sample yielded the 17 T cell receptor beta chains listed below, sequenced in a study of CD4 T cells in relation to SARS-CoV-2 and coronaviruses (dated by TCRdb to the early 2020s). What these receptors recognize is not known. The method behind the library was the immunoSEQ multiplex PCR assay. TCRdb obtained this table from immuneACCESS and retained in-frame rearrangements with V and J assigned. These tables miss some clones; where compared with another copy, unresolved V genes account for less than half of the shortfall, and the remainder is unexplained. Across this sample there are around 41,000 clones, with over 75% seen only once. Less than 1.5% of the sample belongs to the ten largest clones. The specimen was naive CD4+ T cells from PBMCs, cultured in vitro. The cell subset or site label, as the study defines it: naive CD4+ T cells isolated by negative enrichment. The receptors here all came from an adult with COVID-19.

This clone appeared a single time. J is TRBJ2-3 and V is TRBV24-1, with D perhaps matching TRBD1 or TRBD2 (5 bases each). Trimming pared 7 bases from V and 4 bases from J, leaving 11 bases between. Germline V gene sequence: CDR1 KGHDR, CDR2 SFDVKD. This CDR3 comprises 13 residues. The CDR3 loop is CATRKGSADTQYF. In DNA form, the CDR3 reads TGTGCCACCAGAAAGGGGAGCGCAGATACGCAGTATTTT.

The chain has TRBV7-2 and TRBJ2-3; weak D call: TRBD1 (5 bases). The V and J ends lost 5 bases and 2 bases respectively, with 14 bases between them. In germline, CDR1 is SGHTA, CDR2 FQGNSA. The CDR3 contains 15 residues. The CDR3 loop is CASSRQTATTDTQYF. The CDR3 coding sequence is TGTGCCAGCAGCCGCCAGACAGCCACCACAGATACGCAGTATTTT. The whole variable domain, filled in from reference TRBV7-2 and TRBJ2-3, reads GAGVSQSPSNKVTEKGKDVELRCDPISGHTALYWYRQSLGQGLEFLIYFQGNSAPDKSGLPSDRFSAERTGGSVSTLTIQRTQQEDSAVYLCASSRQTATTDTQYFGPGTRLTVL.

The chain carries TRBV4-1 and TRBJ2-1, with D hard to call. Germline values: CDR1 MGHRA, CDR2 YSYEKL. V was pared by 4 bases and J by 5 bases, with 15 bases between. CDR3 length: 15 residues. The CDR3 DNA follows: TGCGCCAGCAGCCCCCTGCGGCGCGGAGACAATGAGCAGTTCTTC. As protein: CASSPLRRGDNEQFF.

The V call is TRBV5-4, the J call TRBJ1-2; D not resolved. V was cut by 4 bases and J by 4 bases, with 14 bases left in between. Germline CDR1 reads SGHNT; CDR2 reads YYREEE (reference sequence). CDR3 size: 14 residues. The CDR3 coding sequence is TGTGCCAGCAGCAATTCCATAAGCGCCTATGGCTACACCTTC. Translation gives CASSNSISAYGYTF.

The genes are TRBV5-1 and TRBJ2-2; TRBD1 or TRBD2 may be the D gene (5 bases each). The germline V gene has CDR1 SGHRS and CDR2 YFSETQ. The V end was cut by 4 bases, the J end by 0 bases, with 13 bases between. This CDR3 contains 16 residues. CDR3 DNA: TGCGCCAGCAGCCTGGACGGGACCACGAACACCGGGGAGCTGTTTTTT. Its translation: CASSLDGTTNTGELFF. The full variable domain, rest sourced from reference TRBV5-1 and TRBJ2-2, is KAGVTQTPRYLIKTRGQQVTLSCSPISGHRSVSWYQQTPGQGLQFLFEYFSETQRNKGNFPGRFSGRQFSNSRSEMNVSTLELGDSALYLCASSLDGTTNTGELFFGEGSRLTVL.

This chain links TRBV30 with TRBJ2-1; unclear D gene. V was trimmed by 4 bases and J by 4 bases, leaving 11 bases between them. Germline lookup yields CDR1 GTSNPN and CDR2 SVGIG (reference sequence). The CDR3 extends over 13 amino acids. The DNA for the CDR3 is TGTGCCTGGATTTCAGGCCATTACAATGAGCAGTTCTTC. Translated, it gives CAWISGHYNEQFF.

This chain uses TRBV28 with TRBJ1-2, with 10 nucleotides matching TRBD1. CDR1 and CDR2 from the germline V gene are MDHEN and SYDVKM. J gave up 0 bases and V 9 bases, and 10 bases lay outside the gene matches. The length of the CDR3 is 16 residues. The DNA of the CDR3 is TGTGCCAGTTTGACCCCGGGACAGGGGACTAACTATGGCTACACCTTC. It specifies CASLTPGQGTNYGYTF.

The gene calls are TRBV9 and TRBJ2-1; 7 bases are a match to TRBD1. The CDR3 has 16 residues. J gave up 5 bases and V 3 bases, and 11 bases lay outside the gene matches. CDR1 and CDR2 (germline): SGDLS, YYNGEE. The CDR3 loop reads CASSAPTGVEHNEQFF. In DNA form, the CDR3 reads TGTGCCAGCAGCGCCCCCACAGGGGTGGAACACAATGAGCAGTTCTTC.

V usage is TRBV2 and J usage is TRBJ2-6; no clear D gene. Germline CDR1 and CDR2: SNHLY and FYNNEI. This CDR3 spans 15 amino acids. The V and J ends lost 3 bases and 0 bases respectively, with 6 bases between them. Here the CDR3 DNA reads TGTGCCAGCAGTGACGGTAGCTCTGGGGCCAACGTCCTGACTTTC. Its translation: CASSDGSSGANVLTF.

V gene TRBV5-1 combines with J gene TRBJ2-1, with D perhaps matching TRBD2 (6 bases). The CDR3 has 14 residues. Per the germline V gene, CDR1 is SGHRS and CDR2 is YFSETQ. Trimming pared 4 bases from V and 4 bases from J, leaving 12 bases between. This CDR3 is CASSPFGSYNEQFF. Here the CDR3 DNA reads TGCGCCAGCAGCCCCTTCGGGAGTTACAATGAGCAGTTCTTC. The full variable domain, in which reference TRBV5-1 and TRBJ2-1 provide the parts outside the CDR3, is KAGVTQTPRYLIKTRGQQVTLSCSPISGHRSVSWYQQTPGQGLQFLFEYFSETQRNKGNFPGRFSGRQFSNSRSEMNVSTLELGDSALYLCASSPFGSYNEQFFGPGTRLTVL.

The chain combines TRBV6-5 with TRBJ1-2, with 8 bases that match TRBD1. V gave up 9 bases and J gave up 7 bases; unmatched junction bases: 10. The germline gives CDR1 MNHEY, CDR2 SVGAGI. The CDR3 consists of 13 residues. The CDR3 DNA reads TGTGCCAGTAAGACAGGGGAATCGAGTGGCTACACCTTC. Its protein product is CASKTGESSGYTF.

Here the CDR3 reads CASSHYDKRGDTEAFF. The CDR3 DNA reads TGCGCCAGCAGTCACTACGACAAAAGAGGGGACACTGAAGCTTTCTTT. The genes are TRBV23-1 and TRBJ1-1, with D maybe TRBD1 (5 bases). TRBV23-1 is an ORF; its function is uncertain. The CDR3 covers 16 residues. Trimming took 3 bases from V and 3 from J, leaving 17 bases between them.

This clone was picked up one time. The chain joins TRBV5-1 to TRBJ2-7; possibly TRBD1 or TRBD2 for D (5 bases each). This CDR3 region has 16 residues. The germline gives CDR1 SGHRS, CDR2 YFSETQ. Deletions cut 4 bases from V and 2 bases from J, with 19 bases between. CDR3 region: CASSSYRDRSPYEQYF. In DNA form, the CDR3 reads TGCGCCAGCAGCAGCTACCGGGACCGGTCCCCCTACGAGCAGTACTTC.

This chain uses TRBV5-4 with TRBJ1-1; D is unclear. CDR1 is SGHNT, CDR2 YYREEE, per germline (reference sequence). The CDR3 covers 12 residues. V was clipped by 2 bases and J by 0 bases, with 2 bases between them. The CDR3 here is CASSFLNTEAFF. The CDR3 nucleotides are TGTGCCAGCAGCTTCCTGAACACTGAAGCTTTCTTT.

V gene TRBV7-8 combines with J gene TRBJ1-1; TRBD1 agrees at 8 bases. Germline assignment: CDR1 SGHVS and CDR2 FQNEAQ. The CDR3 spans 16 residues. The V segment lost 2 bases and the J segment 0 bases; nucleotides outside the gene matches: 5. In DNA form, the CDR3 reads TGTGCCAGCAGCTTAAGGACAGGGTGGATGAACACTGAAGCTTTCTTT. Translation: CASSLRTGWMNTEAFF.

The chain couples TRBV7-3 to TRBJ2-3, with TRBD2 identical over 8 bases. Trimming took 4 bases from V and 6 from J; bases not matched to a gene: 12. This CDR3 contains 16 residues. From germline, CDR1 is SGHTA and CDR2 FQGTGA. Here the CDR3 reads CASSSGLSGSVDTQYF. The CDR3 DNA is TGTGCCAGCAGCTCCGGACTAAGCGGGAGTGTGGATACGCAGTATTTT.

The rearrangement joins TRBV6-5 to TRBJ2-7; 9 bases line up with TRBD2. This CDR3 region has 15 residues. Germline V lookup: CDR1 MNHEY, CDR2 SVGAGI. Trimming took 3 bases from V and 3 from J; bases not matched to a gene: 6. The CDR3 DNA reads TGTGCCAGCAGTTATACCGGGACTAGCCTCTACGAGCAGTACTTC. This translates into CASSYTGTSLYEQYF.